The 21 T cell receptor beta chains listed next were all sequenced from one sample in a study of cytomegalovirus exposure and HLA in healthy donors. 60 Vbeta and 13 Jbeta primers were used in PCR. Some clones are missing from TCRdb's copy, which holds only in-frame ones; the method was immunoSEQ multiplex PCR. In all, the sample yields 70,000 or so clones. The sequenced sample was PBMCs. The receptors here all came from a female donor in good health and CMV-seropositive.

The CDR3 spells CAWSVGQGNEQYF. Written as DNA, the CDR3 is TGTGCCTGGAGTGTCGGACAGGGTAACGAGCAGTACTTC. The genes are TRBV30 and TRBJ2-7; the match to TRBD1 covers 8 bases. After removal of 0 bases from V and 5 bases from J, the junction contained 3 bases not matched to a gene. Germline CDR1 is GTSNPN and CDR2 is SVGIG (reference sequence). This CDR3 is 13 amino acids long.

The V call is TRBV6-5, the J call TRBJ1-2; 9 nucleotides agree with TRBD1. This CDR3 has 13 residues. V was clipped by 5 bases and J by 8 bases; unmatched bases: 6. The germline V gene encodes CDR1 MNHEY and CDR2 SVGAGI. The CDR3 DNA reads TGTGCCAGCAGTCATAACAGGGGGCAAGGCTACACCTTC. Its translation: CASSHNRGQGYTF.

The J gene is TRBJ2-5, the V gene TRBV30, with a weak D call TRBD2 (5 bases). The J call could be wrong; TRBJ2-7 is a better fit for the DNA end. Germline V lookup: CDR1 GTSNPN, CDR2 SVGIG (reference sequence). The CDR3 is 13 residues long. CDR3 sequence (DNA): TGTGCCTGGAGTGTTGGTCGGGACTACGAGCAGTACTTC. Translation: CAWSVGRDYEQYF.

The chain links TRBV5-6 to TRBJ2-3, with a possible D match to TRBD2 (6 bases). Trimming removed 1 base from V and 2 bases from J, with 14 bases in between. Per the germline V gene, CDR1 is SGHDT and CDR2 is YYEEEE. The CDR3 is made up of 16 amino acids. CDR3 in amino acids: CASSLRGIISTDTQYF. CDR3 in DNA: TGTGCCAGCAGCTTGCGGGGGATCATCTCCACAGATACGCAGTATTTT.

V gene TRBV18 combines with J gene TRBJ2-3, with 12 positions matching TRBD2. The CDR3 loop spans 16 amino acids. The V segment lost 4 bases and the J segment 7 bases; nucleotides outside the gene matches: 9. From germline, CDR1 is KGHSH and CDR2 LQKENI. The DNA for the CDR3 is TGTGCCAGCTCACTGACTAGCGGGAGCTCCGGTTATACGCAGTATTTT. As protein: CASSLTSGSSGYTQYF. Full variable domain (remainder filled in from reference TRBV18 and TRBJ2-3): NAGVMQNPRHLVRRRGQEARLRCSPMKGHSHVYWYRQLPEEGLKFMVYLQKENIIDESGMPKERFSAEFPKEGPSILRIQQVVRGDSAAYFCASSLTSGSSGYTQYFGPGTRLTVL.

The chain employs TRBV19 and TRBJ2-7; 9 bases match TRBD1. In germline, CDR1 is LNHDA, CDR2 SQIVND (reference sequence). J gave up 5 bases and V 5 bases, and 4 bases lay outside the gene matches. The CDR3 extends over 13 amino acids. The CDR3 DNA is TGTGCCAGTAGTGTACAGGGGGCGAACGAGCAGTACTTC. Translation: CASSVQGANEQYF.

The chain recombines TRBV6-5 with TRBJ2-2, with D possibly TRBD2 on 6 matching bases. This CDR3 contains 15 residues. Trimming left V 6 bases short and J 3 bases short, with 14 bases between. The germline CDR1 and CDR2 sequences are MNHEY and SVGAGI. The CDR3 region has the DNA TGTGCCAGCAGGCGACGGGAGTACGACACCGGGGAGCTGTTTTTT. It is translated as CASRRREYDTGELFF.

This chain connects TRBV18 to TRBJ1-1, with D perhaps TRBD1 (6 bases). Germline CDR1 reads KGHSH; CDR2 reads LQKENI. There are 13 residues in the CDR3. Trimming removed 3 bases from V and 10 bases from J, with 15 bases in between. In DNA, the CDR3 is TGTGCCAGCTCACCTTCAGGGGCGGGGGTAGCTTTCTTT. Translating gives CASSPSGAGVAFF. Full variable domain (remainder filled in from reference TRBV18 and TRBJ1-1): NAGVMQNPRHLVRRRGQEARLRCSPMKGHSHVYWYRQLPEEGLKFMVYLQKENIIDESGMPKERFSAEFPKEGPSILRIQQVVRGDSAAYFCASSPSGAGVAFFGQGTRLTVV.

The chain couples TRBV19 to TRBJ1-3; D is uncertain. The CDR3 runs 14 residues. Germline CDR1 reads LNHDA; CDR2 reads SQIVND (reference sequence). V was trimmed by 3 bases and J by 0 bases, leaving 6 bases between them. CDR3 bases: TGTGCCAGTAGTATGGGCAGCTCTGGAAACACCATATATTTT. It yields the protein CASSMGSSGNTIYF.

This sequence joins TRBV4-2 and TRBJ2-1; 9 nucleotides agree with TRBD2. Per the germline V gene, CDR1 is LGHNA and CDR2 is YNFKEQ. This CDR3 contains 16 residues. The J segment lost 5 bases and the V segment lost 4 bases, leaving 9 bases of the junction unmatched. The CDR3 loop reads CASSREAGGSNNEQFF. The CDR3 DNA reads TGTGCCAGCAGCCGGGAAGCGGGGGGATCGAACAATGAGCAGTTCTTC.

Comment on this clone: This sample includes further DNA sequences coding for the same CDR3. The chain links TRBV6-1 to TRBJ2-7; D may be TRBD2 (5 bases). The germline CDR1 and CDR2 sequences are MNHNS and SASEGT. The CDR3 loop spans 13 amino acids. With 7 bases removed from V and 7 bases from J, the gap between germline ends came to 17 bases. The chain's CDR3 is CASKVTGPGEQYF. CDR3 in DNA: TGTGCCAGCAAGGTCACGGGTCCGGGGGAGCAGTACTTC.

The V and J genes are TRBV5-4 and TRBJ2-1; 9 positions match TRBD2. With V trimmed by 0 bases and J by 7 bases, 5 bases remained unmatched. Germline assignment: CDR1 SGHNT and CDR2 YYREEE (reference sequence). The CDR3 spans 15 residues. The CDR3 is CASSLGGGADNEQFF. The DNA of the CDR3 is TGTGCCAGCAGCTTGGGCGGGGGGGCGGATAATGAGCAGTTCTTC.

This chain uses TRBV28 with TRBJ1-1, with 7 bases identical to TRBD1. The V gene's germline CDR1 is MDHEN and CDR2 SYDVKM. This CDR3 is 11 amino acids long. J lost 9 bases, V lost 6 bases, and 4 bases had no gene match. CDR3 amino acids: CASSPQGKAFF. The CDR3 DNA follows: TGTGCCAGCAGCCCACAGGGGAAAGCTTTCTTT.

The rearrangement uses TRBV7-9 and TRBJ1-2, with D perhaps TRBD1 (6 bases). Germline values: CDR1 SEHNR, CDR2 FQNEAQ (reference sequence). This CDR3 region has 15 residues. V lost 3 bases and J lost 8, with 19 bases in between. CDR3 in amino acids: CASSFWTQGSGGYTF. CDR3 sequence (DNA): TGTGCCAGCAGCTTTTGGACGCAGGGGTCGGGAGGCTACACCTTC.

V gene TRBV7-9 combines with J gene TRBJ1-6; 8 bases fit TRBD1. CDR1 and CDR2 (germline): SEHNR, FQNEAQ (reference sequence). After removal of 1 base from V and 0 bases from J, the junction contained 8 bases not matched to a gene. The CDR3 is 19 residues long. Here the CDR3 reads CASSLVQGASSSYNSPLHF. CDR3 bases: TGTGCCAGCAGCTTAGTCCAGGGGGCTTCGAGCTCCTATAATTCACCCCTCCACTTT.

The chain employs TRBV18 and TRBJ2-7, with 9 bases aligning to TRBD1. V gave up 3 bases and J gave up 2 bases; unmatched junction bases: 5. CDR1 and CDR2 (germline): KGHSH, LQKENI. CDR3 length: 15 residues. This CDR3 is CASSPSRTGAYEQYF. The CDR3 nucleotides read TGTGCCAGCTCACCTAGCAGGACAGGGGCCTACGAGCAGTACTTC.

The chain couples TRBV4-3 to TRBJ1-1; tentatively, D is TRBD1 (6 bases). Germline-derived CDR1 and CDR2 are LGHNA and YSLEER. The CDR3 length is 16 residues. Trimming took 0 bases from V and 1 from J, leaving 12 bases between them. CDR3 sequence reads: CASSQDLRGTNTEAFF. CDR3 in DNA: TGCGCCAGCAGCCAAGATCTAAGGGGGACGAACACTGAAGCTTTCTTT.

The chain couples TRBV5-6 to TRBJ1-2, with TRBD1 matching over 7 bases. CDR1 is SGHDT and CDR2 is YYEEEE in the germline V gene. The V gene end was trimmed by 4 bases and the J gene end by 1 base; junction bases not matched to a gene: 4. The CDR3 contains 14 residues. CDR3 coding DNA: TGTGCCAGCAGCACAGGGGCTATTAACTATGGCTACACCTTC. Translation gives CASSTGAINYGYTF.

The chain uses TRBV28 and TRBJ1-2, with 8 bases fitting TRBD1. The germline CDR1 and CDR2 sequences are MDHEN and SYDVKM. The ends lost 6 bases at V and 8 bases at J; junction bases unmatched: 14. This CDR3 spans 15 amino acids. DNA for the CDR3: TGTGCCAGCAGGCAATCCGGGACAGGCCCGGTCGGCTACACCTTC. As protein: CASRQSGTGPVGYTF.

The chain combines TRBV28 with TRBJ1-6; perhaps TRBD1 as D (5 bases). The germline V gene has CDR1 MDHEN and CDR2 SYDVKM. The CDR3 is 16 residues long. The V and J ends lost 6 bases and 7 bases respectively, with 19 bases between them. CDR3 sequence (DNA): TGTGCCAGCAGATCCTCCCTTAAGGGGTTCAATTCACCCCTCCACTTT. Translated, it gives CASRSSLKGFNSPLHF. The full variable domain, with the rest looked up from reference TRBV28 and TRBJ1-6, is DVKVTQSSRYLVKRTGEKVFLECVQDMDHENMFWYRQDPGLGLRLIYFSYDVKMKEKGDIPEGYSVSREKKERFSLILESASTNQTSMYLCASRSSLKGFNSPLHFGNGTRLTVT.

The chain carries TRBV28 and TRBJ2-7; D unclear. The CDR3 is made up of 11 amino acids. The ends were cut back, 4 bases at V and 4 bases at J, with 5 bases in the middle. CDR1 MDHEN and CDR2 SYDVKM come from the germline V gene. CDR3 nucleotide sequence: TGTGCCAGCAGTTACTTATACGAGCAGTACTTC. It yields the protein CASSYLYEQYF.